This TCR beta chain was recovered during a study of Ad26.COV2.S vaccination and SARS-CoV-2 variants. As for the study in general: Into the muscle, Ad26.COV2.S was dosed once or twice, 56 days apart.

Sequencing was performed with immunoSEQ multiplex PCR; in TCRdb, only in-frame clones are kept and a portion is missing. The repertoire holds approximately 350,000 clones, approximately 83% seen once, with around 7.4% in the top ten. The treatment is: around 19 received Ad26.COV2.S at low or high dose, single or two shots; a few received placebo; per-sample allocation not given. Day 63 after the first injection of vaccine or placebo was the sampling time. Germline-derived CDR1 and CDR2 are SNHLY and FYNNEI. V lost 2 bases to trimming and J lost 0 bases; unmatched junction nucleotides: 4. This CDR3 has 15 amino acids.

The sample in question was peripheral blood, obtained in a trial of Ad26.COV2.S vaccine versus placebo. This sequence joins TRBV2 and TRBJ2-7; 7 bases are shared with TRBD2. The receptor's source is a person aged 18-60 years who received the Ad26.COV2.S COVID-19 vaccine or a placebo. The CDR3 sequence is CASSESLAVSYEQYF. CDR3 nucleotide sequence: TGTGCCAGCAGTGAATCCCTAGCGGTCTCCTACGAGCAGTACTTC.